This T cell receptor beta chain was recovered during a study of siplizumab effects on memory and regulatory T cells. Study outcomes and limitations: Siplizumab gave mappable alloreactive CD4+ clones an average Treg-derived fraction of approximately 64%, against around 30% in controls. The naive T cell population seemed more diverse than memory cells and seemed a major contributor to the alloresponse. Siplizumab significantly reduced alloreactive sequences traceable to unstimulated CD4+ memory cells. An assignable naive or memory phenotype was lacking in roughly 75-96% of proliferating CD4+ or CD8+ clones.

Produced via immunoSEQ multiplex PCR; TCRdb's table is partial and in-frame only. The sample records 100,000 or so clones, 85% to 95% being singletons. With respect to this clone: Its antigen is currently unknown.

The length of the CDR3 is 15 residues. CDR1 is SGHAT, CDR2 FQNNGV, per germline. V dropped 3 bases and J dropped 8 bases, with 19 bases sitting between them. Sequencing used Tregs sorted from blood. This rearrangement joins TRBV11-2 to TRBJ1-2; D not certain. The sequence was obtained from a human donor in good health. The CDR3 spells CASSFLMDAGAGYTF. The CDR3 nucleotides are TGTGCCAGCAGCTTCTTGATGGATGCTGGAGCGGGCTACACCTTC.